This record looks at one T cell receptor (beta chain) sequence and its context. Only a few counts were recorded for this clonotype. The target of this receptor is not known. No base-level quality is on record; no much larger clone is a single base apart. The sample originates from a study of T-cell memory formation after mild COVID-19 (dated by TCRdb to the early 2020s). Describing the broader study: TCR sequence clusters from the two donors were largely donor specific. The cohort was made up of two young adult volunteers, one female and one male, who were previously healthy. Longitudinal TCRalpha and TCRbeta repertoire sequencing tracked T-cell clones expanding and contracting after mild COVID-19 in two donors.

PBMCs were isolated by Ficoll-Paque density gradient centrifugation. Study-wide conclusions, independent of this receptor: Clones contracting from day 15 to 85 had balanced CD4/CD8 phenotypes, while a second wave expanding from day 15 to 37 was biased towards CD4+. The study covered only a couple of mild cases, and larger cohorts including severe cases with pre-infection samples were considered necessary. The second-wave clones that peaked on day 37 were not confirmed to be SARS-CoV-2 specific. Contracting CD4+ clones were located mainly in the CM and EM memory subsets, whereas CD8+ clones were found to be enriched in EMRA. The detection of some responding clones in pre-infection memory suggests that pre-existing cross-reactive memory T cells joined the SARS-CoV-2 response.

Sequencer: Illumina NovaSeq 6000. cDNA libraries for TCRalpha and TCRbeta were prepared by 5'RACE using constant-segment primers, with sample barcodes and unique molecular identifiers added. RNA was extracted from every sample with Trizol reagent. Amplification of the libraries took two PCR steps, and the second step added a second sample barcode plus Illumina TruSeq adapters. Sequencing of the libraries was done on an Illumina NovaSeq, producing 2 x 150 bp paired-end reads. The authors' analysis ran thus. Reads were demultiplexed and collapsed into UMI-guided consensus sequences with migec v1.2.7. With mixcr v2.1.11, UMI consensuses were aligned to TRA and TRB V and J templates and assembled into clonotypes. Expanded or contracted clonotypes were those called significant by both edgeR and NoisET, with noise models trained on biological replicates. For edgeR calls, a false discovery rate-adjusted p below 0.01 and a log2 fold-change threshold of 1 were applied. PCA with hierarchical clustering of max-normalized trajectories of the 1000 most abundant clonotypes was used as exploratory dynamics analysis. Separately sequenced CD4+ and CD8+ repertoires were used to assign the CD4 or CD8 phenotype of responding clones. The public reads were quality trimmed at Q25 with fastp and then assembled into clones with MiXCR by TCRdb, keeping productive beta chains. Every entry covers one CDR3 protein and lists the most common genes and DNA from its rows. In this record, the V and J calls reflect TCRdb's handling and not the investigators' own analysis. The sample has about 110,000 distinct CDR3 sequences on record, approximately 15% of them singletons. The biggest ten clones account for 35% to 40% of the sample.

For CDR1 and CDR2, the germline V gene lists MNHEY and SVGEGT. From the cysteine up to the phenylalanine, the CDR3 has a length of 16 residues. Only the CDR3 DNA is retained, 48 bases long and in frame from the first base. V is cut back by 0 bases and J by 4 bases, with 0 bases in the junction unmatched. In this chain, TRBV6-2 or TRBV6-3 is recombined with TRBJ2-3; TRBD2 agrees with 14 junctional bases. The sample taken for sequencing was PBMCs or a T cell subset sorted from them (not recorded which). This sequence originates from a man younger than 35 who had mild COVID-19 (a few samples of this study predate the infection). The sample titles of this study are shuffled in the database, so cell type and time point are left out; the donor was told from shared clones. The base sequence is TGTGCCAGCAGTTACTCGACTAGCGGGGGGGCAGATACGCAGTATTTT. The translation is CASSYSTSGGADTQYF.